This T cell receptor (beta chain) was identified during a study of technical replicates of blood from four donors. Only in-frame clones appear in the TCRdb table, and some are missing; sequencing was by immunoSEQ multiplex PCR. The sample records about 90,000 clones, 94% being singletons. The length of the CDR3 is 16 residues. CDR1 is SGHNT, CDR2 YENEEA, per germline. The trim removed 0 bases at V and 4 bases at J, leaving 4 bases unmatched. Specimen: T cells isolated from PBMCs. The receptor was isolated from a human donor in good health. This sequence joins TRBV11-3 and TRBJ1-2, with TRBD1 matching over 11 bases. The CDR3 here is CASSLDPGTGGYGYTF. CDR3 bases: TGTGCCAGCAGCTTAGATCCCGGGACAGGGGGCTATGGCTACACCTTC.